Each of the 27 T cell receptor beta chains below was sequenced from the same sample in a study of shared clonotypes between healthy human individuals. The protocol was immunoSEQ multiplex PCR, while the TCRdb copy is restricted to in-frame clones and leaves out a portion. The repertoire holds around 2,000,000 clones, with more than 85% as singletons. Terminally differentiated effector memory CD45RA+ cells were left out of the naive CD8 fraction, which was CD45RO-negative and positively selected for CCR7. The sample was naive CD8+ T cells from PBMCs. These TCRs come from a young man in good health. Some clones in this sample may be carry-over from other donors' samples.

Regarding this clone: The identical CDR3 is also encoded by other nucleotide sequences in the sample. The rearrangement uses TRBV9 and TRBJ2-3; possible D gene TRBD2, 6 bases. The CDR3 is 15 amino acids. Germline assignment: CDR1 SGDLS and CDR2 YYNGEE. Trimming took 3 bases from V and 0 from J, leaving 11 bases between them. The CDR3 region has the DNA TGTGCCAGCAGCGGTAGCGGTACTAGCACAGATACGCAGTATTTT. Its protein product is CASSGSGTSTDTQYF.

This chain connects TRBV6-4 to TRBJ2-1, with 7 nucleotides matching TRBD2. This CDR3 is 17 amino acids long. The V gene's germline CDR1 is MRHNA and CDR2 SNTAGT. The J segment lost 7 bases and the V segment lost 2 bases, leaving 14 bases of the junction unmatched. The CDR3 region has the DNA TGTGCCAGCAGTGACACAACTAGCGACCCCCACGGAAATGAGCAGTTCTTC. This translates into CASSDTTSDPHGNEQFF.

V and J are TRBV7-9 and TRBJ1-1; a possible D gene is TRBD1 (6 bases). This CDR3 region has 15 residues. The V gene lost 2 bases and the J gene lost 7 bases, with 17 bases spanning the gap. Germline-derived CDR1 and CDR2 are SEHNR and FQNEAQ (reference sequence). The CDR3 DNA reads as TGTGCCAGCAGCTTATCGGCAGGGGCCGGATATGAAGCTTTCTTT. Translation: CASSLSAGAGYEAFF.

Regarding this clone: The identical CDR3 is also encoded by other nucleotide sequences in the sample. The chain couples TRBV7-8 to TRBJ1-4; D is possibly TRBD1 (5 bases). V lost 5 bases and J 3 bases, leaving 10 bases between the germline ends. Germline CDR1 SGHVS, CDR2 FQNEAQ. This CDR3 has 14 amino acids. CDR3 DNA: TGTGCCAGCAGCCCCCGGGGCGCTAATGAAAAACTGTTTTTT. Translating gives CASSPRGANEKLFF.

This chain links TRBV4-3 with TRBJ2-1, with 9 bases lining up with TRBD1. The germline V gene encodes CDR1 LGHNA and CDR2 YSLEER. Germline trimming cut 4 bases from V and 5 bases from J; bases unmatched to any gene: 6. The CDR3 length is 15 residues. Written as DNA, the CDR3 is TGCGCCAGCAGCCCCGGGACAGGGTGGAACAATGAGCAGTTCTTC. This encodes CASSPGTGWNNEQFF.

The CDR3 region is CASSYTGTDGYTF. The CDR3 DNA reads as TGTGCCAGCAGTTACACAGGGACAGATGGCTACACCTTC. The rearrangement uses TRBV6-6 and TRBJ1-2; 7 bases are a match to TRBD1. Trimming cost V 2 bases and J 6 bases; bases outside gene matches: 3. The germline V gene encodes CDR1 MNHNY and CDR2 SVGAGI (reference sequence). This CDR3 has 13 residues.

V gene TRBV11-3 combines with J gene TRBJ2-1; 7 nucleotides align to TRBD1. Per the germline V gene, CDR1 is SGHNT and CDR2 is YENEEA. Trimming removed 5 bases from V and 7 bases from J; junction bases left unmatched: 11. This CDR3 comprises 15 residues. CDR3 region: CASSPDRDRWNEQFF. In DNA, the CDR3 is TGTGCCAGCAGCCCAGACAGGGACCGGTGGAATGAGCAGTTCTTC.

The rearrangement joins TRBV9 to TRBJ2-7; D is uncertain. The CDR3 runs to 13 residues. The ends were cut back, 3 bases at V and 0 bases at J, with 7 bases in the middle. Germline-derived CDR1 and CDR2 are SGDLS and YYNGEE. This CDR3 is CASSADVSYEQYF. The CDR3, as DNA: TGTGCCAGCAGCGCGGACGTCTCCTACGAGCAGTACTTC.

The chain combines TRBV7-9 with TRBJ2-1; D possibly corresponds to TRBD2 (6 bases). Germline V gene sequence: CDR1 SEHNR, CDR2 FQNEAQ (reference sequence). V lost 4 bases to trimming and J lost 0 bases, with 19 bases between them. The CDR3 consists of 18 residues. The CDR3 region is CASSSNRPQGLSYNEQFF. CDR3 DNA sequence: TGTGCCAGCAGCTCCAACCGTCCCCAGGGACTCTCCTACAATGAGCAGTTCTTC.

On this clone: This specimen includes other DNA sequences encoding the same CDR3. This chain links TRBV27 with TRBJ2-7; D unclear. This CDR3 has 13 residues. Germline loops: CDR1 MNHEY, CDR2 SMNVEV (reference sequence). V was cut by 3 bases and J by 3 bases, with 9 bases left in between. The CDR3 protein is CASSLSLFYEQYF. Here the CDR3 DNA reads TGTGCCAGCAGTTTGTCCCTGTTCTACGAGCAGTACTTC.

As regards this clone: This sample includes further DNA sequences coding for the same CDR3. The V call is TRBV4-3, the J call TRBJ2-1; 13 nucleotides agree with TRBD2. V was pared by 1 base and J by 7 bases, with 1 base of the junction left unmatched. This CDR3 has 15 residues. Germline-derived CDR1 and CDR2 are LGHNA and YSLEER. The CDR3 sequence is CASSQGTSGRNEQFF. The CDR3 region has the DNA TGCGCCAGCAGCCAAGGGACTAGCGGGAGAAATGAGCAGTTCTTC.

The chain recombines TRBV5-6 with TRBJ1-1; D unresolved. The CDR3 consists of 15 residues. V was pared by 4 bases and J by 1 base, with 14 bases between. CDR1 and CDR2 (germline): SGHDT, YYEEEE. The CDR3 here is CASSSWEVPNTEAFF. The CDR3 DNA reads as TGTGCCAGCAGCAGCTGGGAGGTTCCGAACACTGAAGCTTTCTTT.

The genes are TRBV27 and TRBJ2-7; D unresolved. Germline CDR1 reads MNHEY; CDR2 reads SMNVEV (reference sequence). The V gene lost 5 bases and the J gene lost 3 bases, with 20 bases spanning the gap. CDR3 length: 16 residues. Written as DNA, the CDR3 is TGTGCCAGCAGTCGGGTTCCGGGCCAGATGTACTACGAGCAGTACTTC. This sequence encodes CASSRVPGQMYYEQYF.

This chain joins TRBV5-4 and TRBJ2-7; unclear D gene. Trimming removed 1 base from V and 7 bases from J, with 6 bases in between. The CDR3 contains 11 residues. Germline assignment: CDR1 SGHNT and CDR2 YYREEE (reference sequence). CDR3 in DNA: TGTGCCAGCAGCTTGACGACAGAGCAGTACTTC. It is translated as CASSLTTEQYF.

The rearrangement joins TRBV6-5 to TRBJ1-2, with unresolved D. CDR3 length: 13 residues. In germline, CDR1 is MNHEY, CDR2 SVGAGI. V lost 2 bases and J lost 4, with 8 bases in between. As DNA, the CDR3 is TGTGCCAGCAGTTACCGACTCGGCTATGGCTACACCTTC. Its translation is CASSYRLGYGYTF.

The count of this clone is one. The V and J genes are TRBV11-3 and TRBJ2-3; 10 bases fit TRBD2. The trim removed 5 bases at V and 4 bases at J, leaving 9 bases unmatched. Per the germline V gene, CDR1 is SGHNT and CDR2 is YENEEA. CDR3 length: 16 amino acids. CDR3 in amino acids: CASSPRGTSEADTQYF. The CDR3, as DNA: TGTGCCAGCAGCCCTCGGGGGACTAGCGAGGCAGATACGCAGTATTTT. The whole variable domain, filled in from reference TRBV11-3 and TRBJ2-3, reads EAGVVQSPRYKIIEKKQPVAFWCNPISGHNTLYWYLQNLGQGPELLIRYENEEAVDDSQLPKDRFSAERLKGVDSTLKIQPAELGDSAVYLCASSPRGTSEADTQYFGPGTRLTVL.

This chain links TRBV5-1 with TRBJ2-7; no clear D. V was pared by 4 bases and J by 4 bases, with 9 bases between. Germline CDR1 SGHRS, CDR2 YFSETQ. The CDR3 is 12 residues long. Here the CDR3 reads CASSPEGYEQYF. CDR3 nucleotides: TGCGCCAGCAGCCCGGAAGGGTACGAGCAGTACTTC. The full variable domain, its missing parts supplied by reference TRBV5-1 and TRBJ2-7, is KAGVTQTPRYLIKTRGQQVTLSCSPISGHRSVSWYQQTPGQGLQFLFEYFSETQRNKGNFPGRFSGRQFSNSRSEMNVSTLELGDSALYLCASSPEGYEQYFGPGTRLTVT.

The chain couples TRBV30 to TRBJ2-1; perhaps TRBD1 as D (6 bases). CDR3 length: 17 residues. V shed 3 bases and J shed 6 bases, with 24 bases lying between them. The V gene's germline CDR1 is GTSNPN and CDR2 SVGIG (reference sequence). The CDR3 nucleotides are TGTGCCTGGAGATTGGGGGCTAACTCTGAGAGGAGCAATGAGCAGTTCTTC. As protein: CAWRLGANSERSNEQFF. The variable domain in full, completed from reference TRBV30 and TRBJ2-1, reads SQTIHQWPATLVQPVGSPLSLECTVEGTSNPNLYWYRQAAGRGLQLLFYSVGIGQISSEVPQNLSASRPQDRQFILSSKKLLLSDSGFYLCAWRLGANSERSNEQFFGPGTRLTVL.

The chain uses TRBV30 and TRBJ1-1; D perhaps matches TRBD1 (5 bases). The CDR3 has 16 amino acids. Germline V gene lookup returns CDR1 GTSNPN and CDR2 SVGIG (reference sequence). Trimming stripped 0 bases from V and 3 bases from J, with 17 bases between. CDR3 in amino acids: CAWSVIPGVGDTEAFF. CDR3 DNA sequence: TGTGCCTGGAGTGTAATTCCAGGTGTGGGGGACACTGAAGCTTTCTTT.

V usage is TRBV30 and J usage is TRBJ2-6; 7 nucleotides match TRBD2. The CDR3 runs 19 residues. Germline V gene sequence: CDR1 GTSNPN, CDR2 SVGIG (reference sequence). The ends lost 2 bases at V and 1 base at J; junction bases unmatched: 14. CDR3 coding DNA: TGTGCCTGGAGTCGCCGGGGAAGCGGGAAATTATCTGGGGCCAACGTCCTGACTTTC. Protein sequence: CAWSRRGSGKLSGANVLTF.

The chain recombines TRBV4-1 with TRBJ2-7; the D is unclear. V lost 1 base to trimming and J lost 1 base, with 8 bases between them. The CDR3 length is 14 residues. Germline V gene lookup returns CDR1 MGHRA and CDR2 YSYEKL. CDR3 coding DNA: TGCGCCAGCAGCCAAGGGGGTAGGTCCTACGAGCAGTACTTC. Protein: CASSQGGRSYEQYF.

The V call is TRBV6-5, the J call TRBJ2-7, with TRBD1 identical over 7 bases. Trimming removed 6 bases from V and 3 bases from J; junction bases left unmatched: 5. The germline gives CDR1 MNHEY, CDR2 SVGAGI. This CDR3 contains 13 residues. This chain's CDR3 is CASRQGQSYEQYF. In DNA, the CDR3 is TGTGCCAGCAGACAGGGACAGAGCTACGAGCAGTACTTC.

This chain links TRBV27 with TRBJ2-7; perhaps TRBD1 as D (6 bases). From germline, CDR1 is MNHEY and CDR2 SMNVEV (reference sequence). CDR3 length equals 13 residues. With 3 bases removed from V and 6 bases from J, the gap between germline ends came to 12 bases. DNA of the CDR3: TGTGCCAGCAGTTTTTTTAGCAGGGGCGAGCAGTACTTC. Its translation is CASSFFSRGEQYF.

Notes on this clone: The same CDR3 arises from other DNA sequences in this sample as well. The V and J genes are TRBV18 and TRBJ2-7; 10 nucleotides match TRBD2. Germline CDR1 reads KGHSH; CDR2 reads LQKENI. CDR3 length equals 15 residues. V shed 0 bases, J shed 3 bases, and the junction held 2 bases outside the gene matches. Here the CDR3 reads CASSPPSSGSYEQYF. For the CDR3, the DNA is TGTGCCAGCTCACCACCGTCTAGCGGGAGCTACGAGCAGTACTTC. Using reference TRBV18 and TRBJ2-7 for the parts outside the CDR3, the full variable domain is NAGVMQNPRHLVRRRGQEARLRCSPMKGHSHVYWYRQLPEEGLKFMVYLQKENIIDESGMPKERFSAEFPKEGPSILRIQQVVRGDSAAYFCASSPPSSGSYEQYFGPGTRLTVT.

The chain uses TRBV7-9 and TRBJ2-1, with D possibly matching TRBD2 (6 bases). CDR1 and CDR2 (germline): SEHNR, FQNEAQ (reference sequence). V was shortened by 1 base and J by 2 bases, with 12 bases between the two germline ends. This CDR3 has 16 amino acids. This chain's CDR3 is CASSLGGEGPYNEQFF. The CDR3 DNA is TGTGCCAGCAGCTTAGGGGGGGAAGGCCCCTACAATGAGCAGTTCTTC.

The chain carries TRBV9 and TRBJ2-3; a possible D gene is TRBD1 (5 bases). In germline, CDR1 is SGDLS, CDR2 YYNGEE. V lost 0 bases to trimming and J lost 0 bases, with 14 bases between them. The CDR3 runs 17 residues. CDR3: CASSVAGARASTDTQYF. The DNA of the CDR3 is TGTGCCAGCAGCGTAGCTGGGGCCAGGGCTAGCACAGATACGCAGTATTTT.

The V gene is TRBV18, the J gene TRBJ2-5; D is perhaps TRBD1 or TRBD2 (7 bases each). Germline-derived CDR1 and CDR2 are KGHSH and LQKENI. The CDR3 extends over 15 amino acids. V was trimmed by 3 bases and J by 5 bases, leaving 16 bases between them. The CDR3 nucleotides read TGTGCCAGCTCACCCCCAGCAGGGGGGGACGAGACCCAGTACTTC. Translated, it gives CASSPPAGGDETQYF.